This paragraph covers one TCR beta chain sequence. Trimming removed 8 bases from V and 8 bases from J; junction bases left unmatched: 4. The germline CDR1 and CDR2 sequences are MNHEY and SVGAGI. The CDR3 is made up of 11 amino acids. This sample is drawn from a study of blood T cell repertoires in COVID-19. Study-wide context: Whether acute or convalescent, the COVID-19 samples came from the United States, Italy and Spain. Sources were T cells, B-cell-depleted T cells, or PBMCs; the material itself was cDNA or gDNA.

Original processing methods: Estimation of nucleated cell counts relied on the amplification of reference gene primers. Using immunoSEQ multiplex PCR, the repertoire was profiled, and TCRdb retains in-frame clones only, with some absent. The V and J calls and clone size are taken from that table; D and trimming were inferred from the DNA. This table has under 450,000 clones, 80% to 90% appearing once. The clonotype comes from a woman between 55 and 75 years old with COVID-19, enrolled during active disease. The chain recombines TRBV6-5 with TRBJ1-2; 8 nucleotides align to TRBD1. Sequencing input: peripheral blood. The DNA for the CDR3 is TGTGCCAGCTTACAGGGGGAAGGCTACACCTTC. It translates to CASLQGEGYTF.